The 24 T cell receptor beta chains presented below share a single source sample, sequenced in a study of early stage breast cancer tumors. Sequencing was performed with immunoSEQ multiplex PCR; in TCRdb, only in-frame clones are kept and a portion is missing. The sample carries some 35,000 clones, roughly 72% recorded once. The specimen was blood. These receptor sequences come from a person between 55 and 69 years old with breast cancer.

The chain employs TRBV5-1 and TRBJ2-7; 15 positions match TRBD2. The CDR3 covers 16 residues. Germline CDR1 reads SGHRS; CDR2 reads YFSETQ. V lost 0 bases and J lost 6; bases outside the gene matches: 4. The CDR3 spells CASSLAGLAGGGEQYF. DNA for the CDR3: TGCGCCAGCAGCTTGGCGGGACTAGCGGGAGGAGGCGAGCAGTACTTC.

V usage is TRBV29-1 and J usage is TRBJ2-2, with TRBD2 matching 15 bases. This CDR3 has 18 amino acids. The germline gives CDR1 SQVTM, CDR2 ANQGSEA. V was clipped by 4 bases and J by 4 bases; unmatched bases: 10. In DNA form, the CDR3 reads TGCAGCGTTGTTTGGGGACTAGCGGGAGGCCAAATCACCGGGGAGCTGTTTTTT. It specifies CSVVWGLAGGQITGELFF.

This clone was counted between two and nine times. The rearrangement links TRBV6-6 to TRBJ1-6; D gene unclear. This CDR3 contains 16 residues. The germline gives CDR1 MNHNY, CDR2 SVGAGI (reference sequence). V lost 0 bases to trimming and J lost 10 bases, with 16 bases between them. The CDR3 coding sequence is TGTGCCAGCAGTTACTCTACTCGGCAGGATTACTCACCCCTCCACTTT. Amino acid sequence: CASSYSTRQDYSPLHF.

This chain links TRBV19 with TRBJ1-2; 7 positions match TRBD1. The germline V gene encodes CDR1 LNHDA and CDR2 SQIVND (reference sequence). After removal of 5 bases from V and 4 bases from J, the junction contained 7 bases not matched to a gene. The CDR3 is 14 residues long. CDR3 in DNA: TGTGCCAGTAGTTTCGCACAGGGGACCTATGGCTACACCTTC. Protein sequence: CASSFAQGTYGYTF.

The chain carries TRBV11-2 and TRBJ2-3, with 7 bases matching TRBD1. The V and J ends lost 5 bases and 2 bases, in that order; junction bases with no gene match: 7. Per the germline V gene, CDR1 is SGHAT and CDR2 is FQNNGV. This CDR3 is 15 amino acids long. The CDR3 DNA sequence: TGTGCCAGCAGCCCCGAGGGACAGCCCACAGATACGCAGTATTTT. This gives the protein CASSPEGQPTDTQYF.

The chain combines TRBV7-3 with TRBJ1-6; TRBD1 might be the D (5 bases). CDR3 length equals 14 residues. CDR1 is SGHTA and CDR2 is FQGTGA in the germline V gene. Trimming pared 2 bases from V and 6 bases from J, leaving 8 bases between. Here the CDR3 reads CASSLAGINSPLHF. CDR3 nucleotide sequence: TGTGCCAGCAGCTTAGCAGGGATTAATTCACCCCTCCACTTT.

V is TRBV5-4 and J is TRBJ2-2; D possibly corresponds to TRBD1 (5 bases). The CDR3 sequence is 16 residues long. The V gene's germline CDR1 is SGHNT and CDR2 YYREEE (reference sequence). V was clipped by 5 bases and J by 2 bases, with 16 bases between them. The DNA for the CDR3 is TGTGCCAGCAGGAACCGTCAGGGAATCAACACCGGGGAGCTGTTTTTT. Protein sequence: CASRNRQGINTGELFF.

This rearrangement joins TRBV9 to TRBJ2-2; D call uncertain. Germline V gene lookup returns CDR1 SGDLS and CDR2 YYNGEE. The CDR3 loop spans 14 amino acids. Trimming pared 0 bases from V and 7 bases from J, leaving 10 bases between. CDR3 sequence reads: CASSVADFSGELFF. The CDR3 region has the DNA TGTGCCAGCAGCGTAGCAGACTTTAGCGGGGAGCTGTTTTTT. Full variable domain (remainder filled in from reference TRBV9 and TRBJ2-2): DSGVTQTPKHLITATGQRVTLRCSPRSGDLSVYWYQQSLDQGLQFLIQYYNGEERAKGNILERFSAQQFPDLHSELNLSSLELGDSALYFCASSVADFSGELFFGEGSRLTVL.

This clone was seen just once. The chain joins TRBV6-1 to TRBJ2-2, with D perhaps matching TRBD2 (6 bases). V was clipped by 1 base and J by 14 bases, with 14 bases between them. Germline V gene sequence: CDR1 MNHNS, CDR2 SASEGT. The CDR3 runs to 13 residues. CDR3 protein: CASSEEWGGSLFF. The CDR3 nucleotides read TGTGCCAGCAGTGAAGAATGGGGAGGAAGTCTGTTTTTT.

This clone was found once. The chain uses TRBV15 and TRBJ2-7; 9 bases agree with TRBD1. CDR3 length: 16 residues. The J segment lost 0 bases and the V segment lost 4 bases, leaving 7 bases of the junction unmatched. Germline V lookup: CDR1 LNHNV, CDR2 YYDKDF (reference sequence). The CDR3 coding sequence is TGTGCCACCAGCACTACCGGGACAGGGCCCTCCTACGAGCAGTACTTC. This encodes CATSTTGTGPSYEQYF. The variable domain in full, with the rest retrieved from reference TRBV15 and TRBJ2-7, is DAMVIQNPRYQVTQFGKPVTLSCSQTLNHNVMYWYQQKSSQAPKLLFHYYDKDFNNEADTPDNFQSRRPNTSFCFLDIRSPGLGDTAMYLCATSTTGTGPSYEQYFGPGTRLTVT.

This clone was found a few times. The gene calls are TRBV2 and TRBJ1-1; D ambiguous. The CDR3 covers 14 residues. Germline V gives CDR1 SNHLY, CDR2 FYNNEI. V was shortened by 4 bases and J by 4 bases, with 13 bases between the two germline ends. The CDR3 here is CASSGVRASTEAFF. CDR3 DNA sequence: TGTGCCAGCAGTGGAGTCCGGGCTAGCACTGAAGCTTTCTTT.

This sequence joins TRBV29-1 and TRBJ2-7, with no clear D. Germline lookup yields CDR1 SQVTM and CDR2 ANQGSEA. This CDR3 contains 12 residues. With 1 base removed from V and 3 bases from J, the gap between germline ends came to 7 bases. CDR3 nucleotide sequence: TGCAGCGTTGAAGTTATGGGCTACGAGCAGTACTTC. Amino acid sequence: CSVEVMGYEQYF.

V usage is TRBV29-1 and J usage is TRBJ2-6; tentative D call: TRBD1 (6 bases). Per germline, CDR1 SQVTM and CDR2 ANQGSEA. The CDR3 runs to 17 residues. V dropped 7 bases and J dropped 1 base, with 20 bases sitting between them. Here the CDR3 DNA reads TGCAGCGCCACGGTACAGGGTAGTAGGTCTGGGGCCAACGTCCTGACTTTC. Translation: CSATVQGSRSGANVLTF.

V gene TRBV6-5 combines with J gene TRBJ2-7, with 8 nucleotides matching TRBD1. Germline-derived CDR1 and CDR2 are MNHEY and SVGAGI. This CDR3 region has 15 residues. V shed 5 bases, J shed 7 bases, and the junction held 13 bases outside the gene matches. CDR3 region: CASSLSRTGRAEQYF. The DNA of the CDR3 is TGTGCCAGCAGTCTATCCCGGACAGGGCGAGCTGAGCAGTACTTC.

The chain carries TRBV28 and TRBJ1-2; D uncertain. Germline loops: CDR1 MDHEN, CDR2 SYDVKM. The germline V and J ends were trimmed by 6 bases and 2 bases, with 7 bases remaining between them. This CDR3 has 12 residues. Written as DNA, the CDR3 is TGTGCCAGCAGGGGCGTAAACTATGGCTACACCTTC. Its protein product is CASRGVNYGYTF.

The chain has TRBV18 and TRBJ2-3; D might be TRBD1 (5 bases). The CDR3 loop spans 16 amino acids. Trimming pared 3 bases from V and 5 bases from J, leaving 18 bases between. Germline-derived CDR1 and CDR2 are KGHSH and LQKENI. In DNA form, the CDR3 reads TGTGCCAGCTCACCGATAGGGGCTAGTATTGTAGATACGCAGTATTTT. Residues: CASSPIGASIVDTQYF.

A few counts support this clone. V and J are TRBV27 and TRBJ2-7; 10 bases agree with TRBD1. CDR3 length: 15 residues. Per germline, CDR1 MNHEY and CDR2 SMNVEV (reference sequence). The V segment lost 6 bases and the J segment 5 bases; nucleotides outside the gene matches: 10. The CDR3 sequence: CASSTWDRGANEQYF. Written as DNA, the CDR3 is TGTGCCAGCAGCACCTGGGACAGGGGTGCCAACGAGCAGTACTTC.

V and J are TRBV11-2 and TRBJ2-7; D is possibly TRBD1 (5 bases). The CDR3 contains 15 residues. The V gene's germline CDR1 is SGHAT and CDR2 FQNNGV. Between the trimmed V and J ends, which lost 6 bases and 0 bases, there was a span of 15 bases. The CDR3 spells CASSRDRPSSYEQYF. CDR3 nucleotides: TGTGCCAGCAGTCGTGACAGACCAAGCTCCTACGAGCAGTACTTC.

V gene TRBV29-1 combines with J gene TRBJ2-7; TRBD2 matches at 12 bases. After removal of 4 bases from V and 3 bases from J, the junction contained 19 bases not matched to a gene. This CDR3 region has 19 residues. Germline V gene sequence: CDR1 SQVTM, CDR2 ANQGSEA. Here the CDR3 reads CSVVWGMTSGGEIRYEQYF. The CDR3 DNA sequence: TGCAGCGTTGTTTGGGGAATGACTAGCGGGGGCGAAATACGCTACGAGCAGTACTTC.

This clone was observed a handful of times. The same CDR3 can be traced to other DNA sequences in this sample. The chain recombines TRBV5-4 with TRBJ2-1, with TRBD2 as a possible D gene (6 bases). The CDR3 runs to 13 residues. In germline, CDR1 is SGHNT, CDR2 YYREEE (reference sequence). V lost 7 bases and J 1 base, leaving 9 bases between the germline ends. The CDR3 region has the DNA TGTGCCAGCCGGAGGGATTCCTACAATGAGCAGTTCTTC. Encoded protein: CASRRDSYNEQFF.

The chain carries TRBV6-6 and TRBJ2-7; D not resolved. V was cut by 10 bases and J by 2 bases, with 12 bases left in between. The CDR3 is 12 amino acids. Germline V gene sequence: CDR1 MNHNY, CDR2 SVGAGI (reference sequence). CDR3 sequence (DNA): TGTGCCACCAGCAAGGTTACCTACGAGCAGTACTTC. It codes for CATSKVTYEQYF.

J is TRBJ2-7 and V is TRBV11-2; a possible D gene is TRBD1 (5 bases). Germline V gene sequence: CDR1 SGHAT, CDR2 FQNNGV. CDR3 length equals 12 residues. The V end lost 3 bases, the J end lost 11 bases, and 14 bases lay between the germline ends. CDR3 in DNA: TGTGCCAGCAGCTTCGGACCCGCCAGGGAGTACTTC. Encoded protein: CASSFGPAREYF.

This clone is a singleton in its sample. The J gene is TRBJ1-3, the V gene TRBV19; no clear D gene. The CDR3 has 14 amino acids. Trimming cost V 3 bases and J 0 bases, with 6 bases left between them. Germline-derived CDR1 and CDR2 are LNHDA and SQIVND (reference sequence). CDR3 residues: CASSMWLSGNTIYF. As DNA, the CDR3 is TGTGCCAGTAGTATGTGGCTCTCTGGAAACACCATATATTTT.

The chain joins TRBV18 to TRBJ2-5; TRBD1 agrees at 8 bases. The CDR3 loop spans 14 amino acids. Germline V gene data show CDR1 as KGHSH and CDR2 as LQKENI. V shed 4 bases, J shed 5 bases, and the junction held 6 bases outside the gene matches. The CDR3 loop is CASSLLTGEETQYF. The CDR3 DNA is TGTGCCAGCTCACTACTGACAGGGGAGGAGACCCAGTACTTC.